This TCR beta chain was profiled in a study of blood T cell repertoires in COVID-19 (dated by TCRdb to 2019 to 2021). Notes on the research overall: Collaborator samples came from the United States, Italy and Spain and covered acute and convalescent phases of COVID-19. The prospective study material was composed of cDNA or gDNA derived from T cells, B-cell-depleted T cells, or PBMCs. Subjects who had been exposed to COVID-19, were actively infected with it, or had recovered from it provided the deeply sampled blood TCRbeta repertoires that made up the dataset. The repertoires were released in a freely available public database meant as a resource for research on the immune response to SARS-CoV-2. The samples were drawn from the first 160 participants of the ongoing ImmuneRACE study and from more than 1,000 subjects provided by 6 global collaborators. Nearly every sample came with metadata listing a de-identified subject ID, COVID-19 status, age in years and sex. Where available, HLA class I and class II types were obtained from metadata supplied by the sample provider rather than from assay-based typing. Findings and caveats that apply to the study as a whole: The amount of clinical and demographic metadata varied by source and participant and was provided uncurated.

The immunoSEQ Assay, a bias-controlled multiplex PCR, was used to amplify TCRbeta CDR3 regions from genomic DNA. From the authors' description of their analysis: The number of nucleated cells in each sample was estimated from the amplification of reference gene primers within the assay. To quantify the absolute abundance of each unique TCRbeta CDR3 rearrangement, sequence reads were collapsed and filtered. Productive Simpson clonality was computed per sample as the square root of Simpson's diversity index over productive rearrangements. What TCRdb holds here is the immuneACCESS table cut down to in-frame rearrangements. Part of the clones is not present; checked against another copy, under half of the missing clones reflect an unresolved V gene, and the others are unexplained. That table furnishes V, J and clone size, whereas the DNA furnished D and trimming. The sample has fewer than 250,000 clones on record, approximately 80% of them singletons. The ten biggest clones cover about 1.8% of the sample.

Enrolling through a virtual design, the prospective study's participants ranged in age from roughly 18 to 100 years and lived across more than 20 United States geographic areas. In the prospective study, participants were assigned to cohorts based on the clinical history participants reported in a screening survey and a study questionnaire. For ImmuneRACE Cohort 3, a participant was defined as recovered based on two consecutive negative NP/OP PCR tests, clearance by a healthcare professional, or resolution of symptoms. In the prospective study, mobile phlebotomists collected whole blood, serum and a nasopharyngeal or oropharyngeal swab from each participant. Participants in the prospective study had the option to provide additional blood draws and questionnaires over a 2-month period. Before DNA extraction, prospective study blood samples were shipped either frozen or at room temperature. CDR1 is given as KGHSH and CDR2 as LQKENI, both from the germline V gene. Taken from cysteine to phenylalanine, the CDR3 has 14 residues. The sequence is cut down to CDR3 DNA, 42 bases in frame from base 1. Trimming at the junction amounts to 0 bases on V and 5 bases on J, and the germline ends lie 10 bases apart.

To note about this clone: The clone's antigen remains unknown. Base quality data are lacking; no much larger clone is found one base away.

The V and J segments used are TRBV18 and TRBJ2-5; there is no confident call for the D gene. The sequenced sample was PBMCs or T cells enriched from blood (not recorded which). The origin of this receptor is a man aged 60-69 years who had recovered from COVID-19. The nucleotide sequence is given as TGTGCCAGCTCACCACCAAGCAGGCTCGAGACCCAGTACTTC. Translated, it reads CASSPPSRLETQYF.